This section outlines one T cell receptor beta chain sequence together with its context. Its antigen is unknown. The sequenced fragment ends 3 residues before the CDR3 boundary, so the rest is inferred from the germline J gene. These data come from a study of T cells in women clearing cervical HPV infection. Overall study findings and caveats: Effector/memory and HPV-specific T cells were not isolated, and association timing is unknown.

The table came from immunoSEQ multiplex PCR; TCRdb's copy has only in-frame clones and leaves some out. This table lists about 37,000 clones. CDR1 and CDR2 from the germline V gene are DFQATT and SNEGSKA (reference sequence). Trimming took off 4 bases at V and 6 bases at J, with 15 bases between the two ends. The CDR3 spans 13 residues. The clonotype was recovered from a woman between 18 and 70 years old with a cervical HPV16 infection that either progressed to CIN3+ or cleared (not recorded which). What was sequenced was blood buffy coat. This rearrangement joins TRBV20-1 to TRBJ1-2; D might be TRBD1 (6 bases). The sequenced CDR3 bases are TGCAGTGCTAAAACAGGGTTAGGGGATGGC. It translates to CSAKTGLGDG. In full, the CDR3 reads CSAKTGLGDGYTF.